The rows below give T cell receptor beta chains drawn from one sample of a study of cytomegalovirus exposure and HLA in healthy donors. The assay was immunoSEQ multiplex PCR, and TCRdb's table has in-frame clones only and misses some. Among tens of thousands of clones, 75% to 80% were seen once, and the ten largest hold 7.8%. Sequencing was done on a sample of PBMCs. These receptors were collected from a man aged 18 to 29 in good health and CMV-seropositive. Each CDR3 is given with its conserved first and last residue. The order of the fields is D gene, J gene, V gene, clone size, CDR3 DNA, CDR3 protein. The D gene is left open where the match is weak. Rows give clone size only sometimes, using once, few, many, or a class for an expanded clone.

>-|TRBJ1-4|TRBV4-1|-
TGCGCCAGCAGCCAAGTCGGTGAAAAACTGTTTTTT
CASSQVGEKLFF
>TRBD1|TRBJ1-2|TRBV6-5|-
TGTGCCAGCACCCTCTCAGGGGGCCTCAACTATGGCTACACCTTC
CASTLSGGLNYGYTF
>TRBD1|TRBJ1-2|TRBV30|-
TGTGCCGTATCGAATACCGGGACAGGGGGTAGTGGCTACACCTTC
CAVSNTGTGGSGYTF
>TRBD1|TRBJ1-5|TRBV6-5|-
TGTGCCAGCAGTTACATAGGGGGCGATCAGCCCCAGCATTTT
CASSYIGGDQPQHF
>-|TRBJ2-5|TRBV19|-
TGTGCCAGTAGTACTAGCACGGAGACCCAGTACTTC
CASSTSTETQYF
>-|TRBJ1-5|TRBV28|-
TGTGCCAGCAGTTCCGGTGGGGGGAATCAGCCCCAGCATTTT
CASSSGGGNQPQHF
>-|TRBJ1-1|TRBV11-2|once
TGTGCCAGCAGCTTAGCCGCAGTTCCCGGAGAGGGAGCTTTCTTT
CASSLAAVPGEGAFF
>TRBD2|TRBJ2-7|TRBV2|-
TGTGCCAGCGGAACCCCGGGACTAGAAACCTCCTACGAGCAGTACTTC
CASGTPGLETSYEQYF
>-|TRBJ2-7|TRBV28|few
TGTGCCAGCAGCCCCGGGACTCAAGGGAACGAGCAGTACTTC
CASSPGTQGNEQYF
>-|TRBJ2-7|TRBV19|-
TGTGCCAGTAGTCCCGGACTGGGGTCCTACGAGCAGTACTTC
CASSPGLGSYEQYF
>-|TRBJ1-3|TRBV6-1|many
TGTGCCAGCAGTGATCAGGCGTTCTCTGGAAACACCATATATTTT
CASSDQAFSGNTIYF
>TRBD2|TRBJ2-3|TRBV4-1|-
TGCGCCAGCAGCCTACATCCTGGTAGCGGGGGGATCACAGATACGCAGTATTTT
CASSLHPGSGGITDTQYF
>-|TRBJ1-2|TRBV5-1|few
TGCGCCAGCAGCTTGGAAGGAGGTTATGGCTACACCTTC
CASSLEGGYGYTF
>TRBD1|TRBJ2-4|TRBV5-1|-
TGCGCCAGCAGCTTAGGACAGGGTCTAGCCAAAAACATTCAGTACTTC
CASSLGQGLAKNIQYF
>-|TRBJ1-5|TRBV5-1|once
TGCGCCAGCAGTGGTGGAGAAGGACAGCCCCAGCATTTT
CASSGGEGQPQHF
>TRBD1|TRBJ1-1|TRBV7-9|medium-sized
TGTGCCAGCAGCCCAGGGACAGCCGAAAAGAGAGCTTTCTTT
CASSPGTAEKRAFF
>TRBD1|TRBJ1-1|TRBV19|-
TGTGCCAGTAGTATGGACAGGGAGGCGGGCACTGAAGCTTTCTTT
CASSMDREAGTEAFF
>TRBD2|TRBJ2-7|TRBV7-8|many
TGTGCCAGCAGCTTAGTCTGGTTGGCTAGCGGGAGTTGTGAGCAGTACTTC
CASSLVWLASGSCEQYF
>-|TRBJ1-1|TRBV25-1|-
TGTGCCAGCAGTGAATTCGGGGTCACTGAAGCTTTCTTT
CASSEFGVTEAFF
>-|TRBJ2-7|TRBV30|-
TGTGCCTGGAGTGTGGAGGGGGCGATGTACGAGCAGTACTTC
CAWSVEGAMYEQYF
>-|TRBJ1-1|TRBV29-1|once
TGCAGCGTTGTTGCAGCTTTAACCTGGGCAGCTTTCTTT
CSVVAALTWAAFF
>TRBD1|TRBJ1-2|TRBV9|-
TGTGCCAGCAGCTTTTGGACAGGGGGCCATGGCTACACCTTC
CASSFWTGGHGYTF
>-|TRBJ1-5|TRBV6-5|-
TGTGCCAGCAGTACAGGCTTCAATCAGCCCCAGCATTTT
CASSTGFNQPQHF
>-|TRBJ2-5|TRBV7-2|-
TGTGCCAGCAGCTTATTGAGTGGGAGGGAGACCCAGTACTTC
CASSLLSGRETQYF
>-|TRBJ1-2|TRBV27|-
TGTGCCAGCAGTCTTACTTCGGGTGATGGCTACACCTTC
CASSLTSGDGYTF
>-|TRBJ2-2|TRBV29-1|-
TGCAGCGTTGAGCAACTTCCCACCGGGGAGCTGTTTTTT
CSVEQLPTGELFF
>TRBD2|TRBJ2-7|TRBV19|few
TGTGCCAGTAGTGAGACTAGCGGGGGAGCCCGGGAGCAGTACTTC
CASSETSGGAREQYF
>TRBD2|TRBJ2-3|TRBV4-1|few
TGCGCCAGCAGCCCGACTAGCGGGGGGGCGGGTGATACGCAGTATTTT
CASSPTSGGAGDTQYF
>-|TRBJ1-4|TRBV13|-
TGTGCCAGCTGGATGCACAGGGAAACTCTTAGGGTTGGGTGTGAAAAACTGTTTTTT
CASWMHRETLRVGCEKLFF
>-|TRBJ2-1|TRBV4-2|-
TGTGCCAGCAGCCAAGATATCCCGAATGAGCAGTTCTTC
CASSQDIPNEQFF
>-|TRBJ1-1|TRBV4-1|-
TGCGCCAGCAGCCACCTACTACGGGGGACCACTGAAGCTTTCTTT
CASSHLLRGTTEAFF
>-|TRBJ1-1|TRBV30|-
TGTGCCTGGAGTATCAGGTATGAAGCTTTCTTT
CAWSIRYEAFF
>-|TRBJ2-2|TRBV6-5|-
TGTGCCAGCAGTAACCCCCCAGGGCTAACCGGGGAGCTGTTTTTT
CASSNPPGLTGELFF
>TRBD2|TRBJ2-3|TRBV30|few
TGTGCCTGGAAAACTAGCGGGGGGGATACGCAGTATTTT
CAWKTSGGDTQYF
>TRBD2|TRBJ2-3|TRBV2|few
TGTGCCACCACCAGACTAGCGGGGGGCACAGATACGCAGTATTTT
CATTRLAGGTDTQYF
>-|TRBJ2-1|TRBV30|-
TGTGCCTGGAGGTTTTTCGATGAGCAGTTCTTC
CAWRFFDEQFF
>-|TRBJ2-7|TRBV6-1|-
TGTGCCAGCAGTGAAGACAGGACAGAACTCTACGAGCAGTACTTC
CASSEDRTELYEQYF
>TRBD1|TRBJ1-4|TRBV18|-
TGTGCCAGCTCAACTCAGGGGGCTAATGAAAAACTGTTTTTT
CASSTQGANEKLFF
>TRBD1|TRBJ1-2|TRBV19|once
TGTGCCAGTAGTTCCGGGACAGGGGGCGTCTATGGCTACACCTTC
CASSSGTGGVYGYTF
>-|TRBJ1-2|TRBV7-9|-
TGTGCCAGCAGCTGGGGGGGAGCTGCCTCCACTAACTATGGCTACACCTTC
CASSWGGAASTNYGYTF
>-|TRBJ2-7|TRBV13|-
TGTGCCAGCAGCCTTTGGGGCAGGAGCTCCTACGAGCAGTACTTC
CASSLWGRSSYEQYF
>TRBD1|TRBJ1-1|TRBV6-5|-
TGTGCCAGCAGTTACACCAGGAGGACAGGGGGCACTGAAGCTTTCTTT
CASSYTRRTGGTEAFF
>-|TRBJ1-1|TRBV30|-
TGTGCCTGGAGTGTGCAGGACACTGAAGCTTTCTTT
CAWSVQDTEAFF
>-|TRBJ1-2|TRBV30|-
TGTGCCTGGAGTTCCACAGGGTTATACTATGGCTACACCTTC
CAWSSTGLYYGYTF
>TRBD1|TRBJ1-1|TRBV2|few
TGTGCCAGCAGCGATGGGACAGGGGGCACGAACACTGAAGCTTTCTTT
CASSDGTGGTNTEAFF
>-|TRBJ2-1|TRBV27|-
TGTGCCAGCAGGGGGAGGTGGTACAATGAGCAGTTCTTC
CASRGRWYNEQFF
>TRBD1|TRBJ1-5|TRBV10-3|-
TGTGCCATCAGTGAGTCGAGTGGTGGGACAGGCCGTCCCCAGCATTTT
CAISESSGGTGRPQHF
>-|TRBJ2-3|TRBV13|-
TGTGCCAGCAGCTTAGGCCTCACAGATACGCAGTATTTT
CASSLGLTDTQYF
>TRBD1|TRBJ2-7|TRBV28|-
TGTGCCAGCAGTTACAGGGGATTCCCCTACGAGCAGTACTTC
CASSYRGFPYEQYF
>-|TRBJ1-1|TRBV27|-
TGTGCCAGCAGTTTTAGGGGCGTGTTGTCGGAAGCTTTCTTT
CASSFRGVLSEAFF
>-|TRBJ1-5|TRBV30|once
TGTGCCTGGAGTCCCATCAGAGGGCCGGGGGGAAGCAATCAGCCCCAGCATTTT
CAWSPIRGPGGSNQPQHF
>-|TRBJ2-7|TRBV29-1|-
TGCAGCGTTGAGGCACAGTCCTACGAGCAGTACTTC
CSVEAQSYEQYF
>TRBD1|TRBJ1-1|TRBV6-5|-
TGTGCCAGCAAGTGGGACAGGGACACTGAAGCTTTCTTT
CASKWDRDTEAFF
>TRBD1|TRBJ1-1|TRBV6-1|-
TGTGCCAGCACTCTAGGACAGGCGTGGAACACTGAAGCTTTCTTT
CASTLGQAWNTEAFF
>-|TRBJ1-1|TRBV30|-
TGTGCCTGGAGTAGAGACAGACGGACTGAAGCTTTCTTT
CAWSRDRRTEAFF
>-|TRBJ1-2|TRBV7-9|-
TGTGCCACCTCCCCTGACTCTAACTATGGCTACACCTTC
CATSPDSNYGYTF
>TRBD1|TRBJ1-5|TRBV6-5|few
TGTGCCAGCGGGACAGATAGCAATCAGCCCCAGCATTTT
CASGTDSNQPQHF
>-|TRBJ1-2|TRBV10-2|-
TGCGCCAGCAGTGAGTCGACACGTGCGGGATCCTACACCTTC
CASSESTRAGSYTF
>-|TRBJ1-2|TRBV7-9|-
TGTGCCAGCAGCCCTCCGGGAGCTAACTATGGCTACACCTTC
CASSPPGANYGYTF